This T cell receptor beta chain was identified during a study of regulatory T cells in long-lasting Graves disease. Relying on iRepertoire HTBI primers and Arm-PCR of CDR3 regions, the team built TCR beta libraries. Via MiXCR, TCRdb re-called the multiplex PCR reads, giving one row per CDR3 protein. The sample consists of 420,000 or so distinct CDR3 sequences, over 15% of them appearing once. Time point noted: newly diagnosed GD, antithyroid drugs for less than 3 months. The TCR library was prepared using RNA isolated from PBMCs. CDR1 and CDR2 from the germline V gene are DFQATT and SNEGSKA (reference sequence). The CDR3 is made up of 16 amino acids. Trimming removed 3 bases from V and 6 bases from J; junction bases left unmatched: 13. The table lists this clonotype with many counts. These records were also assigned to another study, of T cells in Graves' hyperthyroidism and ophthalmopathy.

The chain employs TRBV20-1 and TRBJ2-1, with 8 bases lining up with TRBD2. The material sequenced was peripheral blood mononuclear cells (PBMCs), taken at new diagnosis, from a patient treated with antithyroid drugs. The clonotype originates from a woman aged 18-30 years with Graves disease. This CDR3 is CSASAVAREDRNEQFF. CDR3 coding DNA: TGCAGTGCTAGTGCTGTTGCGCGGGAGGATCGCAATGAGCAGTTCTTC.